The T cell receptor beta chain under discussion was sequenced for a study of patients and donors after allogeneic stem cell transplantation. TCRdb recomputed calls from the RT-PCR reads with MiXCR, one row per CDR3 protein. The profile shows 410,000 or so distinct CDR3 sequences, around 16% of them singletons. With 5 bases removed from V and 8 bases from J, the gap between germline ends came to 19 bases. The CDR3 sequence is 15 residues long. The chain uses TRBV12-3 or TRBV12-4 and TRBJ2-1; no definite D call. Material: blood, either unsorted or a sorted T cell fraction (not recorded which). This receptor was taken from a human donor who was either an allogeneic HSCT recipient or a stem cell or donor lymphocyte infusion donor (not recorded which). It is not recorded whose cells these are; they may come from a transplant donor. The CDR3 bases are TGTGCCAGCAGTGCCGGACCACCACCCCCCCATGAGCAGTTCTTC. Residues: CASSAGPPPPHEQFF.